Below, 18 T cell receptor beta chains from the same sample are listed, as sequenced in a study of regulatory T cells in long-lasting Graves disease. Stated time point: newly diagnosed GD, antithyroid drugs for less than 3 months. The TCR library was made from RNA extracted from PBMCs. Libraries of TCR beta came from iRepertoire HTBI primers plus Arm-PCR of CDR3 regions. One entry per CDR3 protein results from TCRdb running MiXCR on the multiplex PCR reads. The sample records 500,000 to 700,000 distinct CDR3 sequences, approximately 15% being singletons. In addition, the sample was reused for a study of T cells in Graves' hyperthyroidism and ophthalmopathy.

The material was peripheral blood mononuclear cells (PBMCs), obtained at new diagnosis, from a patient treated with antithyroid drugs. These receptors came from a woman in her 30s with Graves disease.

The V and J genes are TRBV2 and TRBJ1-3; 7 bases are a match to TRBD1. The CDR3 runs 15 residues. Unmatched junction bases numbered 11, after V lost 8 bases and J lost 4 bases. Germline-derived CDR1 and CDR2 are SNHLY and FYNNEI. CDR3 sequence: CASSQGVVGGNTIYF. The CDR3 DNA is TGTGCCAGCTCCCAGGGGGTTGTAGGAGGAAACACCATATATTTT.

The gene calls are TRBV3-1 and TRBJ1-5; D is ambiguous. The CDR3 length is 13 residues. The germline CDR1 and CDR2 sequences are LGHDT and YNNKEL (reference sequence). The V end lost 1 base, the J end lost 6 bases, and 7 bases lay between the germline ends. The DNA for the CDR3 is TGTGCCAGCAGCCAAGGGCTGTTTCAGCCCCAGCATTTT. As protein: CASSQGLFQPQHF.

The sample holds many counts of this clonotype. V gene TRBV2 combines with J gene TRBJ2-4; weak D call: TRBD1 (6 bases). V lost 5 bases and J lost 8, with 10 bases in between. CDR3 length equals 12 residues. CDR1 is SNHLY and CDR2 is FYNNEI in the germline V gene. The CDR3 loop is CASSRTADIQYF. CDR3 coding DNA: TGTGCCAGCAGTAGGACAGCAGACATTCAGTACTTC.

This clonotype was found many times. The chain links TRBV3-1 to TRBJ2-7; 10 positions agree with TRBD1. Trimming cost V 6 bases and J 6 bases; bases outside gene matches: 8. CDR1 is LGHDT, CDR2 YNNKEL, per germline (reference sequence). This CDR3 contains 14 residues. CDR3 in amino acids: CASRTGTGEREQYF. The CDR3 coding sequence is TGTGCCAGCAGGACCGGGACAGGGGAGCGCGAGCAGTACTTC.

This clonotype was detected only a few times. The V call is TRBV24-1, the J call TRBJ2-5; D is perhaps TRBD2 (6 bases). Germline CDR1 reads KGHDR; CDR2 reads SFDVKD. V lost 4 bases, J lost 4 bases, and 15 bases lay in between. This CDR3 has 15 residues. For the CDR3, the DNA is TGTGCCACCAGTGACCAATTAGCCGGGAGAGAGACCCAGTACTTC. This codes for CATSDQLAGRETQYF.

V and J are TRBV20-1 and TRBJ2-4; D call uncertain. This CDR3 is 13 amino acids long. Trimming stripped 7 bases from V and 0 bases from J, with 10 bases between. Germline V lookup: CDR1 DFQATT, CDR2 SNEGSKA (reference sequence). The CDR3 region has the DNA TGCAGTGTGAGTGTTGGAGCCAAAAACATTCAGTACTTC. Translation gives CSVSVGAKNIQYF.

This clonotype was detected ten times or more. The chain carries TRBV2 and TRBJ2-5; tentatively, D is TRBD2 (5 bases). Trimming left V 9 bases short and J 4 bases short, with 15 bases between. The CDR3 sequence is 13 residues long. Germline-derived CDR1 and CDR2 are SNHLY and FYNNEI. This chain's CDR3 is CARVDGEGETQYF. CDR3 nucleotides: TGTGCCAGAGTGGACGGTGAGGGAGAGACCCAGTACTTC.

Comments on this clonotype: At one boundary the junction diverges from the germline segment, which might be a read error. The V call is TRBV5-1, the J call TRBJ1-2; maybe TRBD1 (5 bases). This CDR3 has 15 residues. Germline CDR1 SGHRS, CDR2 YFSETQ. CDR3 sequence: CASSFGGDNNCGYTF. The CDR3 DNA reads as TGCGCCAGCAGCTTCGGAGGGGATAATAACTGTGGCTACACCTTC.

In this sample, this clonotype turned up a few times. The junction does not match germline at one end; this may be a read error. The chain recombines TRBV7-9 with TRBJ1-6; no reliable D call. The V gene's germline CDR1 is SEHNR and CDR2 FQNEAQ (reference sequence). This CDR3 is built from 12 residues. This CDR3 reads CASSFGNSPPHF. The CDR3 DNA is TGTGCCAGCAGCTTCGGGAATTCACCCCCCCACTTT.

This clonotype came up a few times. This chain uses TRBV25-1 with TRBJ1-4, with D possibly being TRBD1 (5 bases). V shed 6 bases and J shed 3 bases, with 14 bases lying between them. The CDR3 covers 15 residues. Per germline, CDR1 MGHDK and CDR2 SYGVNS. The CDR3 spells CASRWGGSANEKLFF. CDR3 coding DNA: TGTGCCAGCAGGTGGGGGGGGTCGGCTAATGAAAAACTGTTTTTT.

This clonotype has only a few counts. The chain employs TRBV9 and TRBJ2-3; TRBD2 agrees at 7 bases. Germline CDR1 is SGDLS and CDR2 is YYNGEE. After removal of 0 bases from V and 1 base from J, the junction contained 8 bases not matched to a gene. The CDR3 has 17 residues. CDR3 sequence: CASSVGRREAGTDTQYF. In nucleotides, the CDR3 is TGTGCCAGCAGCGTAGGTCGACGGGAGGCGGGCACAGATACGCAGTATTTT.

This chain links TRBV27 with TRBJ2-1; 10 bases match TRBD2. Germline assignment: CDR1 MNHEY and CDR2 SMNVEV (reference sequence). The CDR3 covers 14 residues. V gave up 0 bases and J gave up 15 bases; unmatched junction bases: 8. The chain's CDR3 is CASSLSDPSGSMFF. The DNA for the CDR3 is TGTGCCAGCAGTTTATCGGACCCTAGCGGGAGTATGTTCTTC.

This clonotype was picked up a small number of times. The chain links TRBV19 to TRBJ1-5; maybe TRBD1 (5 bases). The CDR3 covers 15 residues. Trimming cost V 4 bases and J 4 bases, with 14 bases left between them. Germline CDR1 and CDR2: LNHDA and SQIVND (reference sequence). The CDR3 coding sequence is TGTGCCAGTAGTACCGGGTTAGAGGGGAATCAGCCCCAGCATTTT. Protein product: CASSTGLEGNQPQHF.

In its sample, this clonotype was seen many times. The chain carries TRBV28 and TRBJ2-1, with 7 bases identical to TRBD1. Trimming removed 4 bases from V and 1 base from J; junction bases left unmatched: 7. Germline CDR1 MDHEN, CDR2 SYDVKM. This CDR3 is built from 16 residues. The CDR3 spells CASSWILTGSYNEQFF. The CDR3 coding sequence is TGTGCCAGCAGTTGGATTTTGACAGGGTCCTACAATGAGCAGTTCTTC. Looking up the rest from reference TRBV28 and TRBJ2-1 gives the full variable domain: DVKVTQSSRYLVKRTGEKVFLECVQDMDHENMFWYRQDPGLGLRLIYFSYDVKMKEKGDIPEGYSVSREKKERFSLILESASTNQTSMYLCASSWILTGSYNEQFFGPGTRLTVL.

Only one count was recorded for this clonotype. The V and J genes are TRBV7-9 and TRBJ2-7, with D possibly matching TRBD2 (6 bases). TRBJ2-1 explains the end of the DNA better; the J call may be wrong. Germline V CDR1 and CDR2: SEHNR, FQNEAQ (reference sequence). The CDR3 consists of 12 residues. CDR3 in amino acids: CASSLLGREQFF. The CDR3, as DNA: TGTGCCAGCAGCTTACTTGGGAGGGAGCAGTTCTTC.

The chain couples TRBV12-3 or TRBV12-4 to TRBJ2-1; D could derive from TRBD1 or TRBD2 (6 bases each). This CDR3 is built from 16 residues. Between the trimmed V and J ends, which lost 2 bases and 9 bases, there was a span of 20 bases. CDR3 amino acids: CASSLRGAGTMGEQFF. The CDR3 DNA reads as TGTGCCAGCAGTTTAAGGGGGGCAGGGACAATGGGTGAGCAGTTCTTC.

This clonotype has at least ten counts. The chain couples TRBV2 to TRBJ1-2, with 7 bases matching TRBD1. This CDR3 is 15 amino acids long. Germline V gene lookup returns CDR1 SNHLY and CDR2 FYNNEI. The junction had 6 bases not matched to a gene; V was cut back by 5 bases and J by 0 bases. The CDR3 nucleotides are TGTGCCAGCAGTATGGGAGGGACAGCTAACTATGGCTACACCTTC. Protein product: CASSMGGTANYGYTF.

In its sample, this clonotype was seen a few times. The CDR3 is CASSSSGTSARIQYF. The CDR3 DNA reads as TGCGCCAGCAGCTCATCCGGGACTAGCGCCCGCATTCAGTACTTC. J is TRBJ2-4 and V is TRBV5-1, with 10 bases lining up with TRBD2. The CDR3 runs to 15 residues. The germline V gene has CDR1 SGHRS and CDR2 YFSETQ. The ends lost 3 bases at V and 9 bases at J; junction bases unmatched: 9.